This entry describes one TCR beta chain. Here immunoSEQ multiplex PCR was the method, and the copy in TCRdb shows in-frame clones only, minus some. The data hold 95,000 to 110,000 clones, with 80% to 90% observed a single time. The data belong to a study of glioma-infiltrating T cells after dendritic cell vaccination. There are 16 residues in the CDR3. Germline CDR1 reads LNHDA; CDR2 reads SQIVND (reference sequence). V lost 6 bases and J 0 bases, leaving 12 bases between the germline ends. The rearrangement joins TRBV19 to TRBJ1-6, with a weak D call TRBD1 (5 bases). The origin of this receptor is a human donor with glioblastoma. Here the sequenced sample was blood, taken before dendritic cell vaccination. The CDR3 DNA reads as TGTGCCAGTAGCGGCCGGGGGGGCTCCTATAATTCACCCCTCCACTTT. This codes for CASSGRGGSYNSPLHF.